This T cell receptor beta chain was identified in a study of early T cells in non-severe SARS-CoV-2 infection. Study-wide context: With bulk RNA from unsorted whole blood as input, sequencing yielded unpaired chains. Study-level points and caveats: Matching results from VDJdb favored anti-spike CD8 responses, leaving private and CD4 specificities undetected.

Germline CDR1 and CDR2: MNHEY and SMNVEV (reference sequence). Trimming took 6 bases from V and 2 from J, leaving 11 bases between them. This CDR3 is 13 amino acids long. To note about this clonotype: Antigen: not known.

Unique molecular identifiers tagged individual cDNA molecules. MiXCR, applied by TCRdb to the 5' RACE reads, yields one record per CDR3 protein. Seen here are 65,000 to 85,000 distinct CDR3 sequences, roughly 13% observed once, and the top ten hold approximately 1.1%. The sequencing input was whole blood. The source of this sequence is an adult who was a healthcare worker with PCR-confirmed SARS-CoV-2 infection or an uninfected control (not recorded which). This chain links TRBV27 with TRBJ2-7; tentatively, D is TRBD1 (5 bases). The CDR3 sequence is CASSLRAPYEQYF. The CDR3 region has the DNA TGTGCCAGCAGCCTCAGGGCCCCCTACGAGCAGTACTTC.